This TCR beta chain was profiled in a study of shared clonotypes between healthy human individuals. Study overall: The cohort had a couple of women and a few men, ages 18 to 49. Study observations and caveats: It was observed that roughly 5.1% of naive CD4 clonotypes were shared across a few donors.

Naive CD8 populations comprised CD45RO-negative cells positively selected for CCR7, excluding terminally differentiated effector memory CD45RA+ cells. Germline loops: CDR1 SGHRS, CDR2 YFSETQ. Trimming shortened V by 0 bases and J by 4 bases, and 8 bases separated the two germline ends. The CDR3 consists of 13 residues. The authors distributed each subset's genomic DNA evenly over several immunoSEQ plates. Per the study methods: Filtering differed for immunoSEQ, which gave only junction sequences without quality scores. TCRdb's table, derived via immunoSEQ multiplex PCR, lists solely in-frame clones and lacks some. That table is the source of V, J and clone size, and D and trimming were worked out from the DNA. The data show 550,000 to 750,000 clones, 95% to 96% seen once. Turning to this clone: No antigen is known for it. Other DNA sequences of this sample code for an identical CDR3.

This TCR derives from a woman between 25 and 40 years old in good health. The sample consisted of naive CD8+ T cells sorted from blood. The chain combines TRBV5-1 with TRBJ2-7, with a tentative D call TRBD1 (6 bases). The CDR3 here is CASSLGDNYEQYF. Written as DNA, the CDR3 is TGCGCCAGCAGCTTGGGGGACAATTACGAGCAGTACTTC.